The clone carrying this TCR beta chain appeared many times. These data are taken from a study of blood T cells in healthy people across ages. Then a second PCR, running about 6 to 11 cycles, was carried out with a sample-barcoded 5' primer and a J-beta primer mix. TCRdb re-analysed the 5' RACE reads in MiXCR, keeping a single row per CDR3 protein. The sample records over a million distinct CDR3 sequences, around 25% being singletons. These records were also assigned to another study, of T cells of mothers and their children. From that study: A handful of children and their three healthy Caucasian mothers were the donors.

The TCR originated in a girl aged 2-9 years in good health. Sample: blood.

The CDR3 bases are TGCGCCAGCAGCCAAACAGGGGGCCAACCTCGGGGCTACACCTTC. Amino acids: CASSQTGGQPRGYTF. V usage is TRBV4-3 and J usage is TRBJ1-2; 9 bases are a match to TRBD1. CDR1 is LGHNA, CDR2 YSLEER, per germline. V dropped 2 bases and J dropped 8; count of bases not matched to a gene: 9. This CDR3 has 15 amino acids.